What follows are 25 T cell receptor beta chains derived from one specimen sequenced in a study of blood T cell repertoires in COVID-19. Method: immunoSEQ multiplex PCR; TCRdb's copy keeps in-frame clones and lacks some. Of 100,000 to 150,000 clones listed, roughly 84% are singletons. Source material: PBMCs or T cells enriched from blood (not recorded which). The receptors shown here come from a woman aged 25 to 39 who had recovered from COVID-19.

The chain joins TRBV5-1 to TRBJ2-3, with D maybe TRBD2 (6 bases). The V gene's germline CDR1 is SGHRS and CDR2 YFSETQ. Trimming removed 4 bases at V and 6 bases at J, with 18 bases between. The CDR3 extends over 15 amino acids. CDR3 DNA sequence: TGCGCCAGCAGCGCTACTAGCCGCCGTGAGGATACGCAGTATTTT. Translating it yields CASSATSRREDTQYF.

This clone has just one count. The genes are TRBV19 and TRBJ1-5; 7 bases agree with TRBD1. This CDR3 is built from 13 residues. The J segment lost 5 bases and the V segment lost 4 bases, leaving 2 bases of the junction unmatched. CDR1 and CDR2 (germline): LNHDA, SQIVND (reference sequence). The CDR3 region is CASSSQGDQPQHF. CDR3 DNA: TGTGCCAGTAGTAGCCAGGGGGATCAGCCCCAGCATTTT.

This chain uses TRBV4-1 with TRBJ1-5, with D unclear. Germline V gene sequence: CDR1 MGHRA, CDR2 YSYEKL. V shed 4 bases and J shed 0 bases, with 10 bases lying between them. CDR3 length: 15 residues. The CDR3 DNA sequence: TGCGCCAGCAGCCGTACCGAGGTTAGCAATCAGCCCCAGCATTTT. Residues: CASSRTEVSNQPQHF.

This clone occurred once. The chain employs TRBV7-9 and TRBJ2-4, with 8 bases that match TRBD2. The CDR3 runs 16 residues. CDR1 and CDR2 from the germline V gene are SEHNR and FQNEAQ (reference sequence). Trimming took 6 bases from V and 6 from J; bases not matched to a gene: 13. CDR3 bases: TGTGCCAGCAGGCCCGGGGGGGGCGCGAAAGGAAACATTCAGTACTTC. Its translation: CASRPGGGAKGNIQYF.

The chain carries TRBV19 and TRBJ1-1; 7 bases match TRBD1. Germline V gives CDR1 LNHDA, CDR2 SQIVND (reference sequence). V shed 7 bases and J 6 bases; nucleotides not matched to a gene: 11. This CDR3 has 14 residues. For the CDR3, the DNA is TGTGCCAGTAAACCGAGGGGGCGGGTGGCTGAAGCTTTCTTT. Protein: CASKPRGRVAEAFF.

This rearrangement joins TRBV4-3 to TRBJ2-1; 8 bases map to TRBD2. Germline values: CDR1 LGHNA, CDR2 YSLEER. This CDR3 region has 15 residues. V shed 2 bases, J shed 4 bases, and the junction held 4 bases outside the gene matches. Written as DNA, the CDR3 is TGCGCCAGCAGCCAACAACTAGCGGATTACAATGAGCAGTTCTTC. Protein: CASSQQLADYNEQFF.

This chain joins TRBV9 and TRBJ1-2, with 9 bases identical to TRBD1. The CDR3 sequence is 16 residues long. Germline V gene data show CDR1 as SGDLS and CDR2 as YYNGEE. Losses at the gene ends were 4 bases for V and 3 bases for J; bases not matched to a gene: 10. Written as DNA, the CDR3 is TGTGCCAGCAGCACGCGTCGGACAGGGGTTGACTATGGCTACACCTTC. It is translated as CASSTRRTGVDYGYTF.

The chain joins TRBV5-1 to TRBJ1-6; the match to TRBD1 covers 11 bases. Germline V gene data show CDR1 as SGHRS and CDR2 as YFSETQ. CDR3 length: 15 amino acids. V was clipped by 0 bases and J by 7 bases; unmatched bases: 0. CDR3 coding DNA: TGCGCCAGCAGCTTGGGGGACAGGGGGAATTCACCCCTCCACTTT. Its protein product is CASSLGDRGNSPLHF.

In its sample, this clone was seen once. This chain links TRBV27 with TRBJ1-1, with D tentatively TRBD1 (5 bases). This CDR3 is 14 amino acids long. V shed 5 bases and J shed 1 base, with 11 bases lying between them. CDR1 is MNHEY and CDR2 is SMNVEV in the germline V gene (reference sequence). The CDR3 spells CASSPHRRNTEAFF. CDR3 in DNA: TGTGCCAGCAGTCCCCACAGGAGGAACACTGAAGCTTTCTTT.

This chain connects TRBV18 to TRBJ1-2, with TRBD1 matching 10 bases. V was clipped by 2 bases and J by 4 bases; unmatched bases: 7. The V gene's germline CDR1 is KGHSH and CDR2 LQKENI. CDR3 length equals 16 residues. CDR3 nucleotides: TGTGCCAGCTCACCATCCCGACAGGGGGCGCGCTATGGCTACACCTTC. It yields the protein CASSPSRQGARYGYTF.

The genes are TRBV14 and TRBJ2-7, with 7 bases identical to TRBD2. The junction had 7 bases not matched to a gene; V was cut back by 5 bases and J by 3 bases. CDR1 and CDR2 from the germline V gene are SGHDN and FVKESK. This CDR3 contains 14 residues. The CDR3 loop reads CASSSSGGGYEQYF. The CDR3 nucleotides are TGTGCCAGCAGCTCGTCGGGAGGCGGCTACGAGCAGTACTTC.

The CDR3 is CASSILPGGSYEQYF. As DNA, the CDR3 is TGTGCCAGTAGTATCCTACCAGGGGGCTCCTACGAGCAGTACTTC. The rearrangement uses TRBV19 and TRBJ2-7, with 7 bases lining up with TRBD1. The CDR3 runs 15 residues. Trimming cost V 3 bases and J 0 bases; bases outside gene matches: 5. Looked up from germline, CDR1 is LNHDA and CDR2 is SQIVND (reference sequence).

This clone was detected once. This chain links TRBV11-3 with TRBJ1-6; TRBD1 matches 7 bases. The CDR3 loop spans 14 amino acids. V lost 4 bases and J lost 7; bases outside the gene matches: 4. The germline gives CDR1 SGHNT, CDR2 YENEEA. CDR3 DNA: TGTGCCAGCAGCTCCGGACAGGAGAATTCACCCCTCCACTTT. It specifies CASSSGQENSPLHF.

The chain carries TRBV7-2 and TRBJ2-7; 7 nucleotides match TRBD1. Looked up from germline, CDR1 is SGHTA and CDR2 is FQGNSA. Unmatched junction bases numbered 11, after V lost 5 bases and J lost 4 bases. The CDR3 loop spans 15 amino acids. In DNA, the CDR3 is TGTGCCAGCAGCCCTCAAAAGGGGGCGAGTTACGAGCAGTACTTC. Translation: CASSPQKGASYEQYF. The entire variable domain, with the rest obtained from reference TRBV7-2 and TRBJ2-7, is as follows: GAGVSQSPSNKVTEKGKDVELRCDPISGHTALYWYRQSLGQGLEFLIYFQGNSAPDKSGLPSDRFSAERTGGSVSTLTIQRTQQEDSAVYLCASSPQKGASYEQYFGPGTRLTVT.

J is TRBJ2-2 and V is TRBV12-5, with a possible D match to TRBD2 (5 bases). The CDR3 spans 13 residues. V was clipped by 4 bases and J by 5 bases, with 8 bases between them. CDR1 LGHNT and CDR2 FRNRAP come from the germline V gene. CDR3 amino acids: CASGSGKTGELFF. For the CDR3, the DNA is TGTGCTAGTGGTTCGGGAAAAACCGGGGAGCTGTTTTTT. Filled out from reference TRBV12-5 and TRBJ2-2, the complete variable domain reads DARVTQTPRHKVTEMGQEVTMRCQPILGHNTVFWYRQTMMQGLELLAYFRNRAPLDDSGMPKDRFSAEMPDATLATLKIQPSEPRDSAVYFCASGSGKTGELFFGEGSRLTVL.

The genes are TRBV5-4 and TRBJ1-2; 9 nucleotides match TRBD1. V lost 2 bases and J lost 8; bases outside the gene matches: 7. CDR3 length: 14 amino acids. Germline CDR1 reads SGHNT; CDR2 reads YYREEE (reference sequence). CDR3 protein: CASSFPGTGKGYTF. The CDR3 nucleotides read TGTGCCAGCAGCTTTCCCGGGACAGGGAAAGGCTACACCTTC.

CDR3 protein: CASSLRGLAYNEQFF. CDR3 bases: TGTGCCAGCAGCTTAAGGGGACTAGCGTACAATGAGCAGTTCTTC. The V and J genes are TRBV7-8 and TRBJ2-1; 10 bases match TRBD2. The CDR3 is 15 residues long. Trimming cost V 2 bases and J 4 bases; bases outside gene matches: 2. Germline CDR1 SGHVS, CDR2 FQNEAQ.

The V call is TRBV4-1, the J call TRBJ2-5; a possible D gene is TRBD2 (5 bases). CDR1 is MGHRA and CDR2 is YSYEKL in the germline V gene. The CDR3 consists of 12 residues. V lost 5 bases and J 3 bases, leaving 7 bases between the germline ends. In nucleotides, the CDR3 is TGCGCCAGCAGCGGACTCGAAGAGACCCAGTACTTC. It yields the protein CASSGLEETQYF.

The chain uses TRBV5-4 and TRBJ2-1; 8 bases map to TRBD2. The V gene's germline CDR1 is SGHNT and CDR2 YYREEE (reference sequence). V was pared by 4 bases and J by 1 base, with 4 bases of the junction left unmatched. CDR3 length: 15 amino acids. The CDR3 here is CASSDSGDSYNEQFF. The CDR3, as DNA: TGTGCCAGCAGCGATAGCGGGGATTCCTACAATGAGCAGTTCTTC.

The chain links TRBV19 to TRBJ1-5; 8 bases fit TRBD1. There are 18 residues in the CDR3. The ends lost 1 base at V and 1 base at J; junction bases unmatched: 9. Per the germline V gene, CDR1 is LNHDA and CDR2 is SQIVND (reference sequence). Written as DNA, the CDR3 is TGTGCCAGTAGTATAGGGGACAGGAATGCAAGGAGCAATCAGCCCCAGCATTTT. As protein: CASSIGDRNARSNQPQHF.

This chain connects TRBV27 to TRBJ1-2; 8 nucleotides line up with TRBD1. Germline values: CDR1 MNHEY, CDR2 SMNVEV (reference sequence). J was trimmed by 4 bases and V by 6 bases; bases with no gene match: 4. CDR3 length: 13 residues. The CDR3 protein is CASSTDRGYGYTF. The DNA for the CDR3 is TGTGCCAGCAGCACAGACAGGGGCTATGGCTACACCTTC.

J is TRBJ2-4 and V is TRBV5-6; weak D call: TRBD2 (5 bases). From germline, CDR1 is SGHDT and CDR2 YYEEEE. Trimming took 4 bases from V and 0 from J, leaving 8 bases between them. The CDR3 sequence is 14 residues long. The CDR3 bases are TGTGCCAGCAGCCGAGGACTAGCCAAAAACATTCAGTACTTC. This gives the protein CASSRGLAKNIQYF.

The rearrangement links TRBV15 to TRBJ2-5; TRBD1 agrees at 8 bases. Germline V gene data show CDR1 as LNHNV and CDR2 as YYDKDF (reference sequence). This CDR3 is 15 amino acids long. Trimming at V came to 4 bases and at J to 1 base, leaving 5 bases not matched to a gene. In DNA, the CDR3 is TGTGCCACCAGCAAGAGAACAGGGGGCCAAGAGACCCAGTACTTC. This encodes CATSKRTGGQETQYF.

This chain uses TRBV11-2 with TRBJ1-1, with 9 nucleotides matching TRBD1. CDR3 length: 13 amino acids. The trim removed 5 bases at V and 9 bases at J, leaving 7 bases unmatched. Germline-derived CDR1 and CDR2 are SGHAT and FQNNGV. CDR3 nucleotides: TGTGCCAGCAGCGAGTTCAACAGGGGGCAAGCTTTCTTT. This codes for CASSEFNRGQAFF.

This clone was recorded once. The chain combines TRBV15 with TRBJ2-1, with D maybe TRBD2 (5 bases). The CDR3 is made up of 13 amino acids. V was clipped by 10 bases and J by 0 bases, with 10 bases between them. Germline V CDR1 and CDR2: LNHNV, YYDKDF (reference sequence). The CDR3 sequence is CASRGPSYNEQFF. The CDR3 nucleotides read TGTGCCAGCCGCGGGCCCTCCTACAATGAGCAGTTCTTC.